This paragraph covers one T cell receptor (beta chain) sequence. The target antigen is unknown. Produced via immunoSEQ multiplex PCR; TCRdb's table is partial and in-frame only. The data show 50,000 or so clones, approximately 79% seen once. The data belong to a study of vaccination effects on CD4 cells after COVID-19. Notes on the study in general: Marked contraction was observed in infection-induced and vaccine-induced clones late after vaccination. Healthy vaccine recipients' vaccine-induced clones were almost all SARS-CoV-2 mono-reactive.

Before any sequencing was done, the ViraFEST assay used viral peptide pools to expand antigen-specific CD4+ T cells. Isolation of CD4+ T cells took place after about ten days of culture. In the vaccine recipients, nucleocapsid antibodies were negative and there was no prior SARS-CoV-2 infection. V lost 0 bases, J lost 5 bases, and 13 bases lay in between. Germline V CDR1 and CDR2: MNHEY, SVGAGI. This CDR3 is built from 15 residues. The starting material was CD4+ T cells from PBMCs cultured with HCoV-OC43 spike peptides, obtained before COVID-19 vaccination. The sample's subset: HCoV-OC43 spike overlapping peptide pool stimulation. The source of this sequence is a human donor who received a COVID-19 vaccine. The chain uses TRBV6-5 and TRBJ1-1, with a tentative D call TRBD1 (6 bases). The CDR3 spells CASSYSGQGRTEAFF. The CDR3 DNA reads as TGTGCCAGCAGTTACTCAGGGCAGGGGAGGACTGAAGCTTTCTTT.